What follows describes a single T cell receptor (beta chain). Its antigen is not identified. The data stem from a study of cytomegalovirus exposure and HLA in healthy donors. Study-level background: The same platform was used for the 120 validation repertoires and the 650 to 800 first-cohort repertoires, a later analysis reported. Study-wide points: In vitro, a few CMV-associated chains proved specific for CMV antigens.

Germline values: CDR1 SNHLY, CDR2 FYNNEI. The CDR3 loop spans 12 amino acids. With V trimmed by 9 bases and J by 3 bases, 1 base remained unmatched. Method: immunoSEQ multiplex PCR; TCRdb's copy keeps in-frame clones and lacks some. The data hold over 250,000 clones, with roughly 85% observed a single time. The specimen was PBMCs. This clonotype was obtained from a woman between 18 and 29 years old in good health and CMV-seronegative. This chain connects TRBV2 to TRBJ2-7; 11 bases match TRBD1. CDR3 in amino acids: CASGTGGYEQYF. Here the CDR3 DNA reads TGTGCCAGTGGGACAGGGGGCTACGAGCAGTACTTC.